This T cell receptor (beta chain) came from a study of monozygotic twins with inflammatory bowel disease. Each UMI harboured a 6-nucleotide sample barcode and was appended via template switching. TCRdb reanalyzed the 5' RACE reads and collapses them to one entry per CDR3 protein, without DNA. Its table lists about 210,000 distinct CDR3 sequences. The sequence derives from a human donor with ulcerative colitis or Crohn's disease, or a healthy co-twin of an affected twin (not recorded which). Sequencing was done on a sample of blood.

CDR3 region: CSVEEQGSGYTF. The chain couples TRBV29-1 to TRBJ1-2; TCRdb's assignment of TRBD1 cannot be checked, as there is no DNA. Germline values: CDR1 SQVTM, CDR2 ANQGSEA. CDR3 length: 12 amino acids.